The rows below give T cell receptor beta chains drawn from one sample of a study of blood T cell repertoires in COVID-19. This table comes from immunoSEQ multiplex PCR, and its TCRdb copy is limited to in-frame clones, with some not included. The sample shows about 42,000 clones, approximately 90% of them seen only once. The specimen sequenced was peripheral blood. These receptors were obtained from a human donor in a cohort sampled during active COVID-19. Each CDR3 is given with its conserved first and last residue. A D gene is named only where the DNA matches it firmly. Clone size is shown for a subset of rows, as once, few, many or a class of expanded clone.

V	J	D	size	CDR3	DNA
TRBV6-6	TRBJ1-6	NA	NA	CASSYKGDFNSPLHF	TGTGCCAGCAGTTACAAAGGGGATTTTAATTCACCCCTCCACTTT
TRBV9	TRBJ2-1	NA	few	CASSPYDDDNVEQFF	TGTGCCAGCAGCCCATACGATGATGACAATGTTGAGCAGTTCTTC
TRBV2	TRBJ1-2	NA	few	CASDGVGNYGYTF	TGTGCCAGCGACGGGGTCGGTAACTATGGCTACACCTTC
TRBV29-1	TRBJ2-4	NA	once	CSVEGQGWNIQYF	TGCAGCGTTGAAGGTCAGGGATGGAACATTCAGTACTTC
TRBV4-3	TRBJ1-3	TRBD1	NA	CASSQDLGTGFGNTIYF	TGCGCCAGCAGCCAAGACTTGGGGACAGGGTTTGGAAACACCATATATTTT
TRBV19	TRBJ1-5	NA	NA	CASSIKGKGRNQPQHF	TGTGCCAGTAGTATTAAGGGGAAGGGCCGCAATCAGCCCCAGCATTTT
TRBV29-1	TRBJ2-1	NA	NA	CSVEEPGGQVEQFF	TGCAGCGTTGAAGAGCCCGGGGGGCAGGTTGAGCAGTTCTTC
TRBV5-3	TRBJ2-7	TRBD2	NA	CARSLGTLGLAPPYEQYF	TGTGCCAGAAGCTTGGGAACCCTGGGACTAGCGCCCCCCTACGAGCAGTACTTC
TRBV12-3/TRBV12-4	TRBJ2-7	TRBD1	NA	CASSGTEEQYF	TGTGCCAGCAGCGGGACAGAAGAGCAGTACTTC
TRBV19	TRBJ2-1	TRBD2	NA	CASSETSGLLMNEQFF	TGTGCCAGTAGTGAAACTAGCGGGCTTTTAATGAATGAGCAGTTCTTC
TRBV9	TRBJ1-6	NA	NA	CASSAGSSYNSPLHF	TGTGCCAGCAGCGCGGGGAGCTCCTATAATTCACCCCTCCACTTT
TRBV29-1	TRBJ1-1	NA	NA	CSVTTGLMTSTEAFF	TGCAGCGTCACGACAGGACTGATGACGAGCACTGAAGCTTTCTTT
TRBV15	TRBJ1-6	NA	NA	CATSRDRGGTNNSPLHF	TGTGCCACCAGCAGAGATCGGGGGGGAACTAATAATTCACCCCTCCACTTT
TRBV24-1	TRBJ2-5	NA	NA	CATREQGGETQYF	TGTGCCACCAGAGAACAGGGCGGGGAGACCCAGTACTTC
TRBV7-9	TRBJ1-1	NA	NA	CASSLARTLMNTEAFF	TGTGCCAGCAGCTTAGCAAGGACACTCATGAACACTGAAGCTTTCTTT
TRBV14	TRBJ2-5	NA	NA	CASSQGRRGETQYF	TGTGCCAGCAGCCAAGGTCGGCGGGGAGAGACCCAGTACTTC
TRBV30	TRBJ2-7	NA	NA	CAWSGPGDEQYF	TGTGCCTGGAGTGGTCCAGGGGACGAGCAGTACTTC
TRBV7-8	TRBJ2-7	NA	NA	CASSPQGLHEQYF	TGTGCCAGCAGCCCCCAGGGGCTGCACGAGCAGTACTTC
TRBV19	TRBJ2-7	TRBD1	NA	CASSTGDSLSSYEQYF	TGTGCCAGTAGTACAGGGGACAGCCTAAGCTCCTACGAGCAGTACTTC
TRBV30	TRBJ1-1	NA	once	CAWSEGGTEAFF	TGTGCCTGGAGTGAAGGGGGCACTGAAGCTTTCTTT
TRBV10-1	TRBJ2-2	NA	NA	CASKVVRLLNTGELFF	TGCGCCAGCAAAGTGGTACGCTTACTTAACACCGGGGAGCTGTTTTTT
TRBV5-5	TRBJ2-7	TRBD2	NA	CASSVAGGPSYEQYF	TGTGCCAGCAGCGTCGCGGGGGGGCCCTCCTACGAGCAGTACTTC
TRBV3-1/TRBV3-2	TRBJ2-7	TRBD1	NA	CASSQETGAWYEQYF	TGTGCCAGCAGCCAAGAGACAGGGGCTTGGTACGAGCAGTACTTC
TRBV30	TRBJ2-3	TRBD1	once	CAWSVSGGDTQYF	TGTGCCTGGAGTGTTTCAGGGGGAGATACGCAGTATTTT
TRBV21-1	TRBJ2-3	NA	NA	CASSKGPWRQTDTQYF	TGTGCCAGCAGCAAAGGCCCGTGGCGGCAGACAGATACGCAGTATTTT
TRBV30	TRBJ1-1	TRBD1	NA	CAWSYRGRGFGTEAFF	TGTGCCTGGAGTTACAGGGGGCGAGGCTTTGGCACTGAAGCTTTCTTT
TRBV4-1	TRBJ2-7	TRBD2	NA	CASSLGTSGTYEQYF	TGCGCCAGCAGCCTAGGGACTAGCGGTACCTACGAGCAGTACTTC
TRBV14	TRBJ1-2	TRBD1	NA	CASSQEATGGGYGYTF	TGTGCCAGCAGCCAAGAGGCGACAGGGGGCGGGTATGGCTACACCTTC
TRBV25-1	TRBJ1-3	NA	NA	CASSLPGGADTIYF	TGTGCCAGCAGCCTCCCGGGGGGCGCGGACACCATATATTTT
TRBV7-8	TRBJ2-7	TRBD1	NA	CASSPPGLAGGGEQYF	TGTGCCAGCAGCCCCCCCGGTCTGGCAGGGGGCGGTGAGCAGTACTTC
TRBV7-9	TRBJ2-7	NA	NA	CASSPSLNVPRKDYEQYF	TGTGCCAGCAGCCCCTCTCTTAATGTTCCGAGGAAAGACTACGAGCAGTACTTC
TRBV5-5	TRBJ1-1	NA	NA	CASSLMWGSNTEAFF	TGTGCCAGCAGCTTGATGTGGGGCTCGAACACTGAAGCTTTCTTT
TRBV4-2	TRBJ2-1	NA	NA	CASSQDLHNEQFF	TGTGCCAGCAGCCAAGATCTACACAATGAGCAGTTCTTC
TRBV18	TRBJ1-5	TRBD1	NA	CASSPRDRGSQPQHF	TGTGCCAGCTCACCAAGGGACAGGGGGAGCCAGCCCCAGCATTTT
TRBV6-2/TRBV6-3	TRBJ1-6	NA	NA	CASSYSGLRTLNSPLHF	TGTGCCAGCAGTTACTCGGGACTCAGGACCCTTAATTCACCCCTCCACTTT
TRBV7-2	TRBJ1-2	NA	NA	CASSLAPGGYTF	TGTGCCAGCAGCTTGGCCCCAGGAGGCTACACCTTC
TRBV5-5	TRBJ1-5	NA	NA	CASSPGLTNQPQHF	TGTGCCAGCAGCCCGGGACTGACTAATCAGCCCCAGCATTTT
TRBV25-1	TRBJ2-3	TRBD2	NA	CASSDQRAGVPSTDTQYF	TGTGCCAGCAGTGACCAAAGAGCGGGGGTTCCGAGCACAGATACGCAGTATTTT
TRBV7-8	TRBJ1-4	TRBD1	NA	CASSLARWAGGATNEKLFF	TGTGCCAGCAGCTTAGCGAGGTGGGCAGGGGGCGCGACTAATGAAAAACTGTTTTTT
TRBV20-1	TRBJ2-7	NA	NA	CSARGEYEQYF	TGCAGTGCTAGAGGGGAGTACGAGCAGTACTTC
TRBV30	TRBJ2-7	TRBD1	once	CAWTRDRAAYEQYF	TGTGCCTGGACTAGGGACAGGGCGGCCTACGAGCAGTACTTC
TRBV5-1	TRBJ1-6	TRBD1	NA	CASSLIASGQGSNSPLHF	TGCGCCAGCAGCTTGATTGCCTCCGGACAGGGTAGTAATTCACCCCTCCACTTT
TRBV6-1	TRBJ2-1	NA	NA	CASSEYSSYNEQFF	TGTGCCAGCAGTGAATACAGCTCCTACAATGAGCAGTTCTTC
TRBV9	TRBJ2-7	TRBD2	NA	CASSGSGLAGAYEQYF	TGTGCCAGCAGCGGTTCGGGACTAGCGGGAGCCTACGAGCAGTACTTC
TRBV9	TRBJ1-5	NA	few	CASSVAPTENQPQHF	TGTGCCAGCAGCGTAGCTCCGACAGAGAATCAGCCCCAGCATTTT
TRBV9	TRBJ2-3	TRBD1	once	CASSVATTGEDTQYF	TGTGCCAGCAGCGTAGCTACGACAGGGGAAGATACGCAGTATTTT
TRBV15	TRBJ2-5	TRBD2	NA	CATSSGRAETQYF	TGTGCCACCAGTAGCGGGAGGGCCGAGACCCAGTACTTC
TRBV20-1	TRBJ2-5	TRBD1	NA	CSATDGTEKETQYF	TGCAGTGCTACTGACGGGACAGAAAAAGAGACCCAGTACTTC
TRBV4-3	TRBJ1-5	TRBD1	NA	CASSQANRGGQPQHF	TGCGCCAGCAGCCAAGCGAACAGGGGGGGTCAGCCCCAGCATTTT
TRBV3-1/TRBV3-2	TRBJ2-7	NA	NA	CASSQSGVYEQYF	TGTGCCAGCAGCCAATCGGGGGTCTACGAGCAGTACTTC
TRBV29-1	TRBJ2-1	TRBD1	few	CSVEEGTGESDEQFF	TGCAGCGTTGAAGAGGGGACAGGGGAGTCCGATGAGCAGTTCTTC
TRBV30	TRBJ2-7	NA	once	CAWRTVHEQYF	TGTGCCTGGAGAACTGTCCACGAGCAGTACTTC
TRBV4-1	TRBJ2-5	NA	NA	CASSQGTSPEGETQYF	TGCGCCAGCAGCCAAGGCACTAGCCCGGAAGGGGAGACCCAGTACTTC
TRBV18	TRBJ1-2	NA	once	CASSPLGGAGYTF	TGTGCCAGCTCACCCCTGGGGGGGGCTGGCTACACCTTC
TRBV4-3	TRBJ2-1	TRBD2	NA	CASSQDRLAGYNEQFF	TGCGCCAGCAGCCAAGATCGTCTAGCGGGTTACAATGAGCAGTTCTTC